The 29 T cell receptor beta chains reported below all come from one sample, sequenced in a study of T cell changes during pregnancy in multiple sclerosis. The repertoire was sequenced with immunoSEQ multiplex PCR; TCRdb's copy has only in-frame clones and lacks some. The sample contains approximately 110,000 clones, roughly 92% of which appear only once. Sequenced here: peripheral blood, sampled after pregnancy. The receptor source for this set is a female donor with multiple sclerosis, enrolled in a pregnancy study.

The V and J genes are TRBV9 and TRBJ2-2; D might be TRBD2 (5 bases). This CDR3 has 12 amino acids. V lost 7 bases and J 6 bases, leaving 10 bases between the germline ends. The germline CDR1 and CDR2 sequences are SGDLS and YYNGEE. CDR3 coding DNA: TGTGCCAGCCGGACTGTTCCCGGGGAGCTGTTTTTT. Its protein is CASRTVPGELFF.

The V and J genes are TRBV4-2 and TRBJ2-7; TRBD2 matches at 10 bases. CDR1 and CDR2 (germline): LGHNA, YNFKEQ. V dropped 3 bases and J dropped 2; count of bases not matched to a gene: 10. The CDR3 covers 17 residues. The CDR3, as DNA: TGTGCCAGCAGCCAGCAAGCTAGCGGGGGACCCCCCTACGAGCAGTACTTC. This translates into CASSQQASGGPPYEQYF.

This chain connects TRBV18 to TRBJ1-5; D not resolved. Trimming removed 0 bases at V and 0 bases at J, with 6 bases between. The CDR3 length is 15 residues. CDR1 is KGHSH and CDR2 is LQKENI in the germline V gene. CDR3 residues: CASSPPGDSNQPQHF. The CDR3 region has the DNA TGTGCCAGCTCACCACCGGGAGATAGCAATCAGCCCCAGCATTTT.

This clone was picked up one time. The CDR3 nucleotides read TGTGCCAGCAGCTTGGGACTAGCGGGCACCGGGGAGCTGTTTTTT. Residues: CASSLGLAGTGELFF. V and J are TRBV7-6 and TRBJ2-2; TRBD2 matches at 12 bases. Germline V gene data show CDR1 as SGHVS and CDR2 as FNYEAQ. Trimming at V came to 3 bases and at J to 4 bases, leaving 0 bases not matched to a gene. CDR3 length equals 15 residues.

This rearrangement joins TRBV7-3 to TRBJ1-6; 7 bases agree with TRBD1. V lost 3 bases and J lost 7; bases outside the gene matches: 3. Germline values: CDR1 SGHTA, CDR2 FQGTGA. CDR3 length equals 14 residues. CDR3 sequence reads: CASSFGTVNSPLHF. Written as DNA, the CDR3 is TGTGCCAGCAGCTTTGGGACAGTCAATTCACCCCTCCACTTT. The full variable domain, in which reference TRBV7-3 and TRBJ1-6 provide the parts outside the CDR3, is GAGVSQTPSNKVTEKGKYVELRCDPISGHTALYWYRQSLGQGPEFLIYFQGTGAADDSGLPNDRFFAVRPEGSVSTLKIQRTERGDSAVYLCASSFGTVNSPLHFGNGTRLTVT.

The CDR3 loop is CASGMGGADTQYF. CDR3 DNA: TGTGCCAGCGGGATGGGGGGGGCAGATACGCAGTATTTT. The rearrangement links TRBV27 to TRBJ2-3; 7 bases map to TRBD2. Germline V gene data show CDR1 as MNHEY and CDR2 as SMNVEV (reference sequence). Germline trimming cut 8 bases from V and 4 bases from J; bases unmatched to any gene: 6. The CDR3 sequence is 13 residues long.

The CDR3 region has the DNA TGTGCCAGCAGGCAGATACTAGCCTTAAACACCGGGGAGCTGTTTTTT. Protein: CASRQILALNTGELFF. This chain links TRBV6-6 with TRBJ2-2; possible D gene TRBD2, 6 bases. This CDR3 comprises 16 residues. Germline assignment: CDR1 MNHNY and CDR2 SVGAGI (reference sequence). Trimming left V 6 bases short and J 2 bases short, with 16 bases between.

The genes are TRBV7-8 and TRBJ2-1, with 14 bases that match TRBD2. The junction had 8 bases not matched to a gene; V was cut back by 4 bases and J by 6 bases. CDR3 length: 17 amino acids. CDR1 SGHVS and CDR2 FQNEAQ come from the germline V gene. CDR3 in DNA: TGTGCCAGCAGCTCCGGACTAGCGGGGGGACCGACCAATGAGCAGTTCTTC. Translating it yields CASSSGLAGGPTNEQFF.

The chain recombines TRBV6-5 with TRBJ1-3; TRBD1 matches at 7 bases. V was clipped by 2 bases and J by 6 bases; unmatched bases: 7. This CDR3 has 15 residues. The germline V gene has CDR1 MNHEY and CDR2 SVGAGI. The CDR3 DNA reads TGTGCCAGCAGTTACAGAGGCGACAGGGTAAACACCATATATTTT. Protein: CASSYRGDRVNTIYF.

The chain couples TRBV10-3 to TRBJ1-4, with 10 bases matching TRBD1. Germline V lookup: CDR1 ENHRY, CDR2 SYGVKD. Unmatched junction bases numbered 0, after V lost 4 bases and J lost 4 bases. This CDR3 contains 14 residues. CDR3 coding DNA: TGTGCCATCAGTGGGACAGGGGGTAATGAAAAACTGTTTTTT. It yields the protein CAISGTGGNEKLFF.

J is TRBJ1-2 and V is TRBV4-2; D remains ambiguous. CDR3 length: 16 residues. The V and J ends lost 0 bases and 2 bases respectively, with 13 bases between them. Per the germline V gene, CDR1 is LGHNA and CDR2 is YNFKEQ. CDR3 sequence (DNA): TGTGCCAGCAGCCAAGAAGAGGGAGGGTCAAACTATGGCTACACCTTC. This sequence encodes CASSQEEGGSNYGYTF.

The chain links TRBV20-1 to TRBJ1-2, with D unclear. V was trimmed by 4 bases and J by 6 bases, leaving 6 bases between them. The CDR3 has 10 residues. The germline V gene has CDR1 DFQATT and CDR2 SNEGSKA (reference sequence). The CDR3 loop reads CSAISDGYTF. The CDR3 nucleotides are TGCAGTGCTATTTCGGATGGCTACACCTTC.

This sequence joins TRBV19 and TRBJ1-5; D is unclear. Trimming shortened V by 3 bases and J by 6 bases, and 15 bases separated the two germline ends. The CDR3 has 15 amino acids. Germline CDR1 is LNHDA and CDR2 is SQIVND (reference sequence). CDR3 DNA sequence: TGTGCCAGTAGTATCCAGTCTCAGGAAAGTCAGCCCCAGCATTTT. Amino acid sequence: CASSIQSQESQPQHF.

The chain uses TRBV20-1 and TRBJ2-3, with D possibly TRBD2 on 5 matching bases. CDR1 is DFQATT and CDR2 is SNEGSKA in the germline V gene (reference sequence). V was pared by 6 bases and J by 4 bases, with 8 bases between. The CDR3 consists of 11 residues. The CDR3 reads CSAEAADTQYF. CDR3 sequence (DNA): TGCAGTGCGGAGGCAGCAGATACGCAGTATTTT.

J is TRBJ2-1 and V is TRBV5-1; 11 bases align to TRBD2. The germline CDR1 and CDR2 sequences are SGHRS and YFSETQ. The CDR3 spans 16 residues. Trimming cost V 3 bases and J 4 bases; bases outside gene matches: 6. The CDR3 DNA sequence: TGCGCCAGCAGCTCGGATAGCGGGGGGGGTTACAATGAGCAGTTCTTC. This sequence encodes CASSSDSGGGYNEQFF.

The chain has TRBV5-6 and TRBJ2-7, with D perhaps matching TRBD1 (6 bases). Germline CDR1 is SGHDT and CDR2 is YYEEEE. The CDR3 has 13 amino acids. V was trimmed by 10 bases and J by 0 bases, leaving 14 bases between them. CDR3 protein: CASSGTISYEQYF. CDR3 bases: TGTGCCTCATCCGGGACAATCTCCTACGAGCAGTACTTC.

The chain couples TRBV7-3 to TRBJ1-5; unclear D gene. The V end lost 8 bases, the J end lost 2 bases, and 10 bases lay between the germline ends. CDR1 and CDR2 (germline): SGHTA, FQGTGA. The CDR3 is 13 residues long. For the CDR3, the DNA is TGTGCCAGCCTGGGTGGGCGCAATCAGCCCCAGCATTTT. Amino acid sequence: CASLGGRNQPQHF. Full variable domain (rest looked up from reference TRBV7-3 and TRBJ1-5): GAGVSQTPSNKVTEKGKYVELRCDPISGHTALYWYRQSLGQGPEFLIYFQGTGAADDSGLPNDRFFAVRPEGSVSTLKIQRTERGDSAVYLCASLGGRNQPQHFGDGTRLSIL.

CDR3 residues: CASSETSGRSYEQYF. In DNA, the CDR3 is TGTGCCAGCAGTGAGACGAGCGGACGCTCCTACGAGCAGTACTTC. This chain uses TRBV2 with TRBJ2-7, with D tentatively TRBD2 (5 bases). V shed 3 bases and J shed 0 bases, with 12 bases lying between them. Germline V gene data show CDR1 as SNHLY and CDR2 as FYNNEI. CDR3 length: 15 amino acids.

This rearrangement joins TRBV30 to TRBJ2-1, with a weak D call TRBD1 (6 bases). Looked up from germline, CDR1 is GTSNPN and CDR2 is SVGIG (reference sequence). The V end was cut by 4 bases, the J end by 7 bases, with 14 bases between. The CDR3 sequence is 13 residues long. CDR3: CAWTGTSWNEQFF. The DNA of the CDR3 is TGTGCCTGGACCGGGACATCATGGAATGAGCAGTTCTTC. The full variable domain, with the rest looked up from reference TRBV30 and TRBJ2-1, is SQTIHQWPATLVQPVGSPLSLECTVEGTSNPNLYWYRQAAGRGLQLLFYSVGIGQISSEVPQNLSASRPQDRQFILSSKKLLLSDSGFYLCAWTGTSWNEQFFGPGTRLTVL.

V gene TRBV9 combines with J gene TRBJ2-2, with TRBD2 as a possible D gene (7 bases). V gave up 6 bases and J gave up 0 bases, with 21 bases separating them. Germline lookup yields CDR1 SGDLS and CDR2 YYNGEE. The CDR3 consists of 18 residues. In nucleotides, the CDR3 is TGTGCCAGCACTGGAGGGGCGGGGGCCCGCGCGAACACCGGGGAGCTGTTTTTT. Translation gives CASTGGAGARANTGELFF.

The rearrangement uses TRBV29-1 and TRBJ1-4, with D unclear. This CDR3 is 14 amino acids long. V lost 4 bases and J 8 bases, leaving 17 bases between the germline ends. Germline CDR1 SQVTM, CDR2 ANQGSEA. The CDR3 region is CSVAIGAFREKLFF. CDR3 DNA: TGCAGCGTTGCAATAGGAGCGTTTCGGGAAAAACTGTTTTTT.

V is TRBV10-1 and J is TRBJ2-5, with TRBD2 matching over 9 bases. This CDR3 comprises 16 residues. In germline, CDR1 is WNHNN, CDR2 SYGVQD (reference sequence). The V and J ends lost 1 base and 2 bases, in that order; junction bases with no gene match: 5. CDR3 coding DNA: TGCGCCAGCAGTGAGTTGACTAGCGGACTACAAGAGACCCAGTACTTC. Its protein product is CASSELTSGLQETQYF.

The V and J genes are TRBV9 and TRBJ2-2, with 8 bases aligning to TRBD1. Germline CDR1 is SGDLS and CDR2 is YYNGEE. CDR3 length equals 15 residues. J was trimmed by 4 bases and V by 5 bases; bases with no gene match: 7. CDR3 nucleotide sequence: TGTGCCAGCAGTGCCAGGGGGCTTGGCACCGGGGAGCTGTTTTTT. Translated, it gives CASSARGLGTGELFF.

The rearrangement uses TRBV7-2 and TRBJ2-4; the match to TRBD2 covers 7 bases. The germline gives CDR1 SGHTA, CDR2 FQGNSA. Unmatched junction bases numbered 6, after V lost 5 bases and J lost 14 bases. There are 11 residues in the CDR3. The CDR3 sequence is CASSLGTTKYF. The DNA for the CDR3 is TGTGCCAGCAGCCTAGGGACTACGAAGTACTTC.

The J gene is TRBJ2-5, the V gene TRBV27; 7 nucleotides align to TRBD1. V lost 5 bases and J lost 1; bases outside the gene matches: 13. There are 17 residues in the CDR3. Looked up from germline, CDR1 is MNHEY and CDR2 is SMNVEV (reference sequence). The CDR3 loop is CASSTRFWDRPQETQYF. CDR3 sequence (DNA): TGTGCCAGCAGTACCCGATTTTGGGACAGACCCCAAGAGACCCAGTACTTC.

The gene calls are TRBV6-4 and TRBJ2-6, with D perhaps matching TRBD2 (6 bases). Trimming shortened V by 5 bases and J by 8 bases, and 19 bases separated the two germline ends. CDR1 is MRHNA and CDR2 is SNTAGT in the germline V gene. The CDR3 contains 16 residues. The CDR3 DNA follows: TGTGCCAGCAGTTCCTTAGCCGGGGGTAGCCCCAACGTCCTGACTTTC. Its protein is CASSSLAGGSPNVLTF.

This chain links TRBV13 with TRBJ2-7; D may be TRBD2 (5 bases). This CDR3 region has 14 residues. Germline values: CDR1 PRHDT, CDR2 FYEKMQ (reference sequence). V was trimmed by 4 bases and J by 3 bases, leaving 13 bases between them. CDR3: CASSSPGVDYEQYF. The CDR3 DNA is TGTGCCAGCAGCTCCCCCGGGGTGGACTACGAGCAGTACTTC.

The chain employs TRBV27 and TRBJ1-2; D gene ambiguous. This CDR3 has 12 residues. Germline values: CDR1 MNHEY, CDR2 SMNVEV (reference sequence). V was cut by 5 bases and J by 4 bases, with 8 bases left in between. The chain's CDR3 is CASSLRGYGYTF. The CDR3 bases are TGTGCCAGCAGTCTACGGGGCTATGGCTACACCTTC.

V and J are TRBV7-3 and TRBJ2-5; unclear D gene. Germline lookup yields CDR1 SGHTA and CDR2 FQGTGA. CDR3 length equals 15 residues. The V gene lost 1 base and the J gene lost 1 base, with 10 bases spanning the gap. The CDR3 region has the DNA TGTGCCAGCAGCTTAAATGCGCATATCCAAGAGACCCAGTACTTC. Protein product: CASSLNAHIQETQYF.